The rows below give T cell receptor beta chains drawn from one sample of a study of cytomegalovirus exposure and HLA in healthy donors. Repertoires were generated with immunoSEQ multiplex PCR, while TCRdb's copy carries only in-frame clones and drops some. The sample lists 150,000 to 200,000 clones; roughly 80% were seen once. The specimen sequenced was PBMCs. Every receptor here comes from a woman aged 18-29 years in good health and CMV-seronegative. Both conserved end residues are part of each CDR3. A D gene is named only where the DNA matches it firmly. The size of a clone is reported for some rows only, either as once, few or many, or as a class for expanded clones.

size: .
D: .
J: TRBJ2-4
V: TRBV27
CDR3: CASSFRENIQYF
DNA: TGTGCCAGCAGTTTTAGAGAAAACATTCAGTACTTC

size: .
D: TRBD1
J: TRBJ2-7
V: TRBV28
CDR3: CASSLPDRGPTPGLSYEQYF
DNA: TGTGCCAGCAGTTTACCGGACAGGGGCCCTACTCCGGGGCTTTCCTACGAGCAGTACTTC

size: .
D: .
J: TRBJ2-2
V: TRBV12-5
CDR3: CASGLVRRGLQPLKNTGELFF
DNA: TGTGCTAGTGGTTTGGTCCGGAGGGGACTCCAGCCCCTGAAGAACACCGGGGAGCTGTTTTTT

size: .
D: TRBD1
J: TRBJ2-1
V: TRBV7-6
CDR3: CASSLTGGFYNEQFF
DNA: TGTGCCAGCAGCTTAACAGGGGGGTTCTACAATGAGCAGTTCTTC

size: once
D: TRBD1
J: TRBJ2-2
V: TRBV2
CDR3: CASSPGQGAVTGELFF
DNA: TGTGCCAGCAGTCCGGGACAGGGGGCAGTCACCGGGGAGCTGTTTTTT

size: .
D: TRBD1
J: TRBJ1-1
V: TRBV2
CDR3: CASFDRATMNTEAFF
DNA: TGTGCCAGCTTTGACAGGGCCACGATGAACACTGAAGCTTTCTTT

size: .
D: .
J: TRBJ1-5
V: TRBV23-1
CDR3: CASSRNRPPGDQPQHF
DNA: TGCGCCAGCAGTCGCAATAGACCCCCAGGGGATCAGCCCCAGCATTTT

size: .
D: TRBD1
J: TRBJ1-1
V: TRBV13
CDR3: CASSLDRNHLFTGGTEAFF
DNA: TGTGCCAGCAGCTTAGACAGAAACCACCTCTTCACAGGGGGCACTGAAGCTTTCTTT

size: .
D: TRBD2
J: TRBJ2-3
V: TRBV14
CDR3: CASSQPGLAGFSTDTQYF
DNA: TGTGCCAGCAGCCAACCGGGACTAGCGGGTTTTAGCACAGATACGCAGTATTTT

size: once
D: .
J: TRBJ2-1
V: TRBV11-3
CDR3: CASSSNTGANEQFF
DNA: TGTGCCAGCAGCTCGAATACAGGAGCCAATGAGCAGTTCTTC

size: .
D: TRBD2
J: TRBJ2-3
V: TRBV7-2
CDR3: CASSPYRAGGTDTQYF
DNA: TGTGCCAGCAGCCCCTACCGGGCGGGAGGAACAGATACGCAGTATTTT

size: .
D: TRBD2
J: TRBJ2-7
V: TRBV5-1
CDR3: CASSLSSGGGGYEQYF
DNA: TGCGCCAGCAGCTTGTCATCGGGCGGGGGGGGCTACGAGCAGTACTTC

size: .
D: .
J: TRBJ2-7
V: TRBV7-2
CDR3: CASSLGFREQYF
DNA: TGTGCCAGCAGCCTCGGGTTTCGCGAGCAGTACTTC

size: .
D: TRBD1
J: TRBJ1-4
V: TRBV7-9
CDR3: CASSRTGTDEKLFF
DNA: TGTGCCAGCAGCCGGACAGGGACGGATGAAAAACTGTTTTTT

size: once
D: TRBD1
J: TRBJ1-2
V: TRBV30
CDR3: CAWRFPGQFYGYTF
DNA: TGTGCCTGGAGGTTTCCGGGACAGTTCTATGGCTACACCTTC

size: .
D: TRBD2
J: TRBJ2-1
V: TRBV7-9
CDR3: CSSTLISGREYNEQFF
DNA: TGTTCCAGCACCTTAATTAGCGGGAGAGAATACAATGAGCAGTTCTTC